The T cell receptor beta chain under discussion was sequenced for a study of blood T cells in healthy people across ages. Study results and caveats: With age, beta diversity per million T cells declined roughly linearly, significantly by 30 to 40.

There are 13 residues in the CDR3. CDR1 is SQVTM and CDR2 is ANQGSEA in the germline V gene. V gave up 5 bases and J gave up 11 bases, with 21 bases separating them. Together with a sample-barcoded 5' primer, a J-beta primer mix was included in a second PCR lasting about 6 to 11 cycles. The yield of each sample was at least 2.5 million CDR3-containing paired-end reads. Each CDR3 protein is one row after TCRdb ran MiXCR on the 5' RACE reads. This table has about 800,000 distinct CDR3 sequences, about 25% appearing once. For this clonotype: Its antigen is unidentified.

The data also belong to a second study, concerning T cells of mothers and their children.

The sequence was obtained from a boy under 18 in good health. The specimen sequenced was blood. This sequence joins TRBV29-1 and TRBJ1-1; D ambiguous. The CDR3 is CSVPGRAISGAFF. In nucleotides, the CDR3 is TGCAGCGTTCCAGGAAGGGCCATCTCGGGGGCTTTCTTT. Complete variable domain (other parts from reference TRBV29-1 and TRBJ1-1): SAVISQKPSRDICQRGTSLTIQCQVDSQVTMMFWYRQQPGQSLTLIATANQGSEATYESGFVIDKFPISRPNLTFSTLTVSNMSPEDSSIYLCSVPGRAISGAFFGQGTRLTVV.